This T cell receptor (beta chain) is from a study of T-cell memory formation after mild COVID-19. Study-wide points: Contracting clones localized mainly to CM and EM when CD4+ and mainly to EMRA when CD8+. Pre-infection memory contained some responding clones, which suggested that cross-reactive memory had joined.

This CDR3 spans 14 amino acids. Germline CDR1 SGHTA, CDR2 FQGNSA. Trimming took 1 base from V and 6 from J, leaving 10 bases between them. This clonotype has ten or more counts. What it binds is not known. Libraries for TCRalpha and TCRbeta carried sample barcodes and unique molecular identifiers via 5'RACE. TCRdb reanalysed the 5' RACE reads using MiXCR and keeps one entry per CDR3 protein. The sample contains over 30,000 distinct CDR3 sequences, approximately 10% of which appear only once. This TCR was sampled from a man aged 18-30 years who had mild COVID-19 (a few samples of this study predate the infection). Cell type and time point are not known. The source material was PBMCs or a T cell subset sorted from them (not recorded which). The rearrangement uses TRBV7-2 and TRBJ2-4, with D tentatively TRBD1 (5 bases). The DNA for the CDR3 is TGTGCCAGCAGCTTAGTCCCGCAGGGAAACATTCAGTACTTC. It is translated as CASSLVPQGNIQYF.